Listed here are 8 T cell receptor beta chains from one sample, sequenced in a study of shared T cell receptors in the human thymus. The repertoire was sequenced with immunoSEQ multiplex PCR; TCRdb's copy has only in-frame clones and lacks some. Of about 710,000 clones listed, more than 70% are singletons. The same sample was also used in a study of human thymus T cells.

The specimen sequenced was thymocytes. The receptors stem from a boy in the first two years of life with a congenital heart defect.

The V and J genes are TRBV14 and TRBJ2-3; D is perhaps TRBD1 (5 bases). The CDR3 totals 17 residues. Germline V gene sequence: CDR1 SGHDN, CDR2 FVKESK. V lost 0 bases and J lost 0, with 13 bases in between. The CDR3 sequence: CASSQDSTEPSTDTQYF. Here the CDR3 DNA reads TGTGCCAGCAGCCAAGATTCGACAGAACCTAGCACAGATACGCAGTATTTT.

The DNA of the CDR3 is TGTGCCAGCAGTTTGACAGGGGCTGGAAACACCATATATTTT. Its translation: CASSLTGAGNTIYF. V is TRBV28 and J is TRBJ1-3, with 8 bases matching TRBD1. The germline gives CDR1 MDHEN, CDR2 SYDVKM. CDR3 length equals 14 residues. V was clipped by 3 bases and J by 2 bases; unmatched bases: 0.

The chain combines TRBV13 with TRBJ2-7; 9 bases line up with TRBD1. This CDR3 comprises 14 residues. J was trimmed by 5 bases and V by 5 bases; bases with no gene match: 7. The germline V gene encodes CDR1 PRHDT and CDR2 FYEKMQ (reference sequence). The CDR3 here is CASSITGGLNEQYF. Here the CDR3 DNA reads TGTGCCAGCAGCATTACAGGGGGCCTGAACGAGCAGTACTTC.

The chain joins TRBV15 to TRBJ2-2, with 9 bases matching TRBD1. Germline-derived CDR1 and CDR2 are LNHNV and YYDKDF (reference sequence). V trimming: 3 bases; J trimming: 3 bases; junction bases outside the gene matches: 11. The CDR3 extends over 18 amino acids. Here the CDR3 reads CATSSASRQGDYTGELFF. CDR3 coding DNA: TGTGCCACCAGCAGTGCATCTCGACAGGGGGACTACACCGGGGAGCTGTTTTTT.

The J gene is TRBJ2-2, the V gene TRBV27, with a tentative D call TRBD1 (7 bases). The CDR3 has 16 amino acids. Trimming cost V 3 bases and J 2 bases, with 13 bases left between them. CDR1 is MNHEY and CDR2 is SMNVEV in the germline V gene (reference sequence). In nucleotides, the CDR3 is TGTGCCAGCAGTTTTGGCGGGACAGCTAACACCGGGGAGCTGTTTTTT. It specifies CASSFGGTANTGELFF.

The rearrangement links TRBV4-3 to TRBJ2-2; tentative D call: TRBD1 (5 bases). CDR1 and CDR2 from the germline V gene are LGHNA and YSLEER. The CDR3 loop spans 17 amino acids. Between the trimmed V and J ends, which lost 0 bases and 5 bases, there was a span of 16 bases. CDR3 residues: CASSQDLVTVGTGELFF. The CDR3 DNA sequence: TGCGCCAGCAGCCAAGATCTAGTGACAGTGGGGACCGGGGAGCTGTTTTTT.

J is TRBJ1-1 and V is TRBV9; D is ambiguous. V shed 4 bases and J shed 6 bases, with 13 bases lying between them. Germline CDR1 reads SGDLS; CDR2 reads YYNGEE. The CDR3 extends over 13 amino acids. The CDR3 bases are TGTGCCAGCAGCCCCGACGGGTGGCCTGAAGCTTTCTTT. It encodes CASSPDGWPEAFF.

This clone was seen more than once but under ten times. This chain uses TRBV6-5 with TRBJ2-3, with TRBD1 matching 8 bases. The V gene end was trimmed by 0 bases and the J gene end by 4 bases; junction bases not matched to a gene: 6. The germline CDR1 and CDR2 sequences are MNHEY and SVGAGI. CDR3 length equals 16 residues. The CDR3 region is CASSYSSQGASDTQYF. The CDR3 DNA follows: TGTGCCAGCAGTTACTCGAGTCAGGGGGCCTCAGATACGCAGTATTTT.